This TCR beta chain was sequenced for a study of T cells in Graves' hyperthyroidism and ophthalmopathy. Germline V lookup: CDR1 DFQATT, CDR2 SNEGSKA (reference sequence). Trimming at V came to 3 bases and at J to 0 bases, leaving 3 bases not matched to a gene. This CDR3 region has 14 residues. Hyperthyroidism had been newly diagnosed in patients aged 18 to 65, and its duration was under 2 months. Template material for amplifying TCR beta CDR3 regions consisted of RNA transcripts. HTBI primers were employed in a first-round RT-PCR of the TCR CDR3. TCRdb passed the multiplex PCR reads through MiXCR, listing each CDR3 protein once. This sample has approximately 870,000 distinct CDR3 sequences, with 38% found just once.

Sequenced input: blood. This TCR came from a man aged 18 to 35 with Graves' hyperthyroidism. The chain recombines TRBV20-1 with TRBJ1-1; TRBD1 aligns across 8 bases. The CDR3 sequence: CSARLQGVNTEAFF. In DNA, the CDR3 is TGCAGTGCTAGGCTACAGGGGGTGAACACTGAAGCTTTCTTT.